A single sample is the source of the 3 T cell receptor beta chains below, sequenced in a study of blood T cells in healthy people across ages. Using a J-beta primer mix together with a sample-barcoded 5' primer, a second PCR was run for about 7 to 12 cycles. TCRdb ran MiXCR on the 5' RACE reads and lists one entry per CDR3 protein. The sample shows about 800,000 distinct CDR3 sequences, 20% to 30% of them seen only once. This same sample was also taken into another study, of T cells of mothers and their children.

Sequenced material: blood. The receptors come from a boy aged 5-17 years in good health.

This clonotype was counted a few times. Compared with germline, one end of the junction differs, possibly owing to a read error. The J gene is TRBJ2-7, the V gene TRBV3-1, with unresolved D. Germline lookup yields CDR1 LGHDT and CDR2 YNNKEL (reference sequence). The CDR3 has 15 residues. Written as DNA, the CDR3 is TGTGCCAGCAGCCAAGTTATTGGCAGCCCTAACGAGCAGTGCTTC. It is translated as CASSQVIGSPNEQCF.

This sequence joins TRBV7-2 and TRBJ2-2; 10 nucleotides agree with TRBD2. Trimming cost V 2 bases and J 5 bases; bases outside gene matches: 2. Germline CDR1 reads SGHTA; CDR2 reads FQGNSA. The CDR3 extends over 15 amino acids. The CDR3 reads CASSLRAGGTGELFF. Written as DNA, the CDR3 is TGTGCCAGCAGCTTACGAGCGGGAGGGACCGGGGAGCTGTTTTTT.

The gene calls are TRBV30 and TRBJ1-1, with D unclear. The CDR3 loop spans 11 amino acids. The germline V gene has CDR1 GTSNPN and CDR2 SVGIG (reference sequence). Between the trimmed V and J ends, which lost 2 bases and 7 bases, there was a span of 8 bases. The CDR3 region is CAWSRQDEAFF. The DNA for the CDR3 is TGTGCCTGGAGTCGCCAGGATGAAGCTTTCTTT.